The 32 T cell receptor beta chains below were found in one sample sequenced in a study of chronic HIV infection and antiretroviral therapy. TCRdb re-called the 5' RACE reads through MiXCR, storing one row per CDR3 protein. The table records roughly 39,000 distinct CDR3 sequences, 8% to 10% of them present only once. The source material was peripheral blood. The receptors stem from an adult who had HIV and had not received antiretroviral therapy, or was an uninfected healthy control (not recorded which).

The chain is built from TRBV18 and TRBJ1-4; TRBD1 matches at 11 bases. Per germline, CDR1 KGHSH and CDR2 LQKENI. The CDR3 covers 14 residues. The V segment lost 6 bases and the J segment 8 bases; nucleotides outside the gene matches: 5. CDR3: CASSTDRGQEKLFF. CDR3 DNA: TGTGCCAGCTCGACGGACAGGGGGCAGGAAAAACTGTTTTTT. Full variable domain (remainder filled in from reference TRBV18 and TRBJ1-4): NAGVMQNPRHLVRRRGQEARLRCSPMKGHSHVYWYRQLPEEGLKFMVYLQKENIIDESGMPKERFSAEFPKEGPSILRIQQVVRGDSAAYFCASSTDRGQEKLFFGSGTQLSVL.

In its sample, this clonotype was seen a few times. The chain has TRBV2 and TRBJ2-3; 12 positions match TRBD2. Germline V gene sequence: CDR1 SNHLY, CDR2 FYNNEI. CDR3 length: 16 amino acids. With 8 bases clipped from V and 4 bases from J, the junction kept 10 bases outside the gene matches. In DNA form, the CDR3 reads TGTGCCAGCCTGGGACTAGCGGGCCCTTCAGCAGATACGCAGTATTTT. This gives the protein CASLGLAGPSADTQYF.

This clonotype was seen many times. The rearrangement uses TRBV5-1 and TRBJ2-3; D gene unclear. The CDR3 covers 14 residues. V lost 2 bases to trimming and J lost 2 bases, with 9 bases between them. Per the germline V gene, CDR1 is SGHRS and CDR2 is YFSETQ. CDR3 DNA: TGCGCCAGCAGCTTCAGGTCAAACACAGATACGCAGTATTTT. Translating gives CASSFRSNTDTQYF.

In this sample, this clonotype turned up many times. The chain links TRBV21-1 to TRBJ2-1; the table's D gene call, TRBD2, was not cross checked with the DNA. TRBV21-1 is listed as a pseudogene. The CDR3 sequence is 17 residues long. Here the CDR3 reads CASSNLTSGPSPNEQFF. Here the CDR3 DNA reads TGTGCCAGCAGCAATTTAACTAGCGGGCCGAGTCCCAATGAGCAGTTCTTC.

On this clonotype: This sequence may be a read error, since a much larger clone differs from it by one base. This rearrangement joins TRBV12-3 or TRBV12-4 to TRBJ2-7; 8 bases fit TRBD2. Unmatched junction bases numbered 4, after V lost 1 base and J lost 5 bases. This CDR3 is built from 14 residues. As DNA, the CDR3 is TGTGCCAGCAGTTTAGGGACTAGCTGTCACGAGCAGTACTTC. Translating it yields CASSLGTSCHEQYF.

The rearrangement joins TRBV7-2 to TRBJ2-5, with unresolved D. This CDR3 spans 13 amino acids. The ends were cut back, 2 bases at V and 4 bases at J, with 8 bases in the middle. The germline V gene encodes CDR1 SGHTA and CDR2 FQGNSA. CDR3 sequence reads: CASSLISTETQYF. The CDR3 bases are TGTGCCAGCAGCTTAATAAGCACAGAGACCCAGTACTTC.

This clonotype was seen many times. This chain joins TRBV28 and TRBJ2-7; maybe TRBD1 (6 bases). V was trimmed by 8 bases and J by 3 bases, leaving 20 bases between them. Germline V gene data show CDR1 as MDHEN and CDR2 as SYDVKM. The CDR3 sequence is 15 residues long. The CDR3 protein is CASSPPGAEGYEQYF. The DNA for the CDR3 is TGTGCCAGCTCCCCCCCAGGGGCTGAGGGCTACGAGCAGTACTTC.

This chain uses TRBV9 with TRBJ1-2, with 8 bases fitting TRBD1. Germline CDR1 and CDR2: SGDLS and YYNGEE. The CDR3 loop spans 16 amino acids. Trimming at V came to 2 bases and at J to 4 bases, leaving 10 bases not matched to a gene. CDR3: CASSVDLAGGVYGYTF. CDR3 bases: TGTGCCAGCAGCGTTGACTTGGCAGGGGGCGTCTATGGCTACACCTTC.

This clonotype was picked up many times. This chain's CDR3 is CASSPRTGGETQYF. As DNA, the CDR3 is TGCGCCAGCAGCCCCAGGACAGGCGGCGAGACCCAGTACTTC. This chain uses TRBV5-1 with TRBJ2-5; 7 bases map to TRBD1. Germline V lookup: CDR1 SGHRS, CDR2 YFSETQ. The V segment lost 4 bases and the J segment 5 bases; nucleotides outside the gene matches: 8. The CDR3 sequence is 14 residues long. The whole variable domain, remainder taken from reference TRBV5-1 and TRBJ2-5, is KAGVTQTPRYLIKTRGQQVTLSCSPISGHRSVSWYQQTPGQGLQFLFEYFSETQRNKGNFPGRFSGRQFSNSRSEMNVSTLELGDSALYLCASSPRTGGETQYFGPGTRLLVL.

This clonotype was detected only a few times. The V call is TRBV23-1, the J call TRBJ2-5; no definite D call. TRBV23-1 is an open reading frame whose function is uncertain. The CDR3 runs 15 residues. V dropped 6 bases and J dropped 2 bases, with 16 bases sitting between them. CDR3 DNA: TGCGCCAGCAGCCGGGCGATTTGGGCACAAGAGACCCAGTACTTC. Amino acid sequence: CASSRAIWAQETQYF.

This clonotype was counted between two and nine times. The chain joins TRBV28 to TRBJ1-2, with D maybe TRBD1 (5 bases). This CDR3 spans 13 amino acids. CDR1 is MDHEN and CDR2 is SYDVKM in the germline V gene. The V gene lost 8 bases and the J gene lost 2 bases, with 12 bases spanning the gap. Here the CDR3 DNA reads TGTGCCAGCGGGGGGGGGATCAACTATGGCTACACCTTC. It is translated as CASGGGINYGYTF.

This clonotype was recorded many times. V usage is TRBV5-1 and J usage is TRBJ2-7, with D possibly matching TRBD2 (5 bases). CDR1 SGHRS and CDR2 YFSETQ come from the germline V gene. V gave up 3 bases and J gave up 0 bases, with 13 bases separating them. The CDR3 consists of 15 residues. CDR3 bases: TGCGCCAGCAGCTCCGGACTCGCTCTCTCCTACGAGCAGTACTTC. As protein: CASSSGLALSYEQYF.

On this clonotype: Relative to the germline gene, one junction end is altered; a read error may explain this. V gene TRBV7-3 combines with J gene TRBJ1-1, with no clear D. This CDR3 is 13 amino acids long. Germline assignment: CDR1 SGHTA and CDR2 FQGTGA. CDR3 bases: TGTGCCAGCAGCTTACGGAGGAACACTGAAACTTTCTTT. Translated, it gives CASSLRRNTETFF.

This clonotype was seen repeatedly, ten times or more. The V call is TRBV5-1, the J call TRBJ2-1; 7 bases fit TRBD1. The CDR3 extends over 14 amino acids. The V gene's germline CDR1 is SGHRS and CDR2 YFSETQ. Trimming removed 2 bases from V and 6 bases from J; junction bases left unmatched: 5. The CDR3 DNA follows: TGCGCCAGCAGCTTCTCCGACAGGGCCAATGAGCAGTTCTTC. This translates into CASSFSDRANEQFF.

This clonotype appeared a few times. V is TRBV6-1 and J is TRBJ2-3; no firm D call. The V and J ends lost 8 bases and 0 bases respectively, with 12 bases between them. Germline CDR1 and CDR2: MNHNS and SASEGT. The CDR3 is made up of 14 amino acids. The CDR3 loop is CASDLLLSTDTQYF. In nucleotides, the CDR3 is TGTGCCAGCGATCTGCTCCTGAGCACAGATACGCAGTATTTT.

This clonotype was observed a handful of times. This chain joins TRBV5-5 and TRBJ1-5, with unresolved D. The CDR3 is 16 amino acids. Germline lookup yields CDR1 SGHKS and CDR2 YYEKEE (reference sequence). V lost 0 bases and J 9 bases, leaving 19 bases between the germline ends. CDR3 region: CASSLEMVAKVLPQHF. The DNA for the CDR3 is TGTGCCAGCAGCTTGGAAATGGTTGCCAAGGTGTTGCCCCAGCATTTT.

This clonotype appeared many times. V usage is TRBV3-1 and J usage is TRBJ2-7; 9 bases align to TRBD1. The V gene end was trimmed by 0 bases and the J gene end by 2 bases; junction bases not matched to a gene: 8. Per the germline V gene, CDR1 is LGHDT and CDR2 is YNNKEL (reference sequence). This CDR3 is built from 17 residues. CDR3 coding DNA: TGTGCCAGCAGCCAAGATGGTCCGGGACAGGGCGCCTACGAGCAGTACTTC. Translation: CASSQDGPGQGAYEQYF.

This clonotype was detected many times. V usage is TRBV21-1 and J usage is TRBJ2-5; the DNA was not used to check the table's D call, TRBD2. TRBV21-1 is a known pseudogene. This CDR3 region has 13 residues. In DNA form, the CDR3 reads TGTGCCAGCAGCAACGAGGGCCAAGAGACCCAGTACTTC. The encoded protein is CASSNEGQETQYF.

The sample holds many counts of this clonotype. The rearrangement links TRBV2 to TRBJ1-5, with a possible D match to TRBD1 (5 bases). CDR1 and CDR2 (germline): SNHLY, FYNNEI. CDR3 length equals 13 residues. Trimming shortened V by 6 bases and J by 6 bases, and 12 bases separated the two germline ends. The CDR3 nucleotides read TGTGCCAGCAGCATCGGGGGGTCTCAGCCCCAGCATTTT. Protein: CASSIGGSQPQHF.

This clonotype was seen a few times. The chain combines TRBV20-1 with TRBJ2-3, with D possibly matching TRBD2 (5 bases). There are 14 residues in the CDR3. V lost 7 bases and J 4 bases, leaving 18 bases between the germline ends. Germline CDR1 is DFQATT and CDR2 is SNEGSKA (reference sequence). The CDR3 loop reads CSVPSSVWADTQYF. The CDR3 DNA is TGCAGTGTCCCGAGTAGCGTATGGGCAGATACGCAGTATTTT.

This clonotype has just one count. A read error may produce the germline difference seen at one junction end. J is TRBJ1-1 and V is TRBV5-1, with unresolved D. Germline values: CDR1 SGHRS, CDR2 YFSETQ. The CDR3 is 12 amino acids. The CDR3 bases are TGCGCCAGCAGCTTGGAAGACACTGAAACTTTCTTT. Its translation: CASSLEDTETFF. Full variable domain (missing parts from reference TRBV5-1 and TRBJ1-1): KAGVTQTPRYLIKTRGQQVTLSCSPISGHRSVSWYQQTPGQGLQFLFEYFSETQRNKGNFPGRFSGRQFSNSRSEMNVSTLELGDSALYLCASSLEDTETFFGQGTRLTVV.

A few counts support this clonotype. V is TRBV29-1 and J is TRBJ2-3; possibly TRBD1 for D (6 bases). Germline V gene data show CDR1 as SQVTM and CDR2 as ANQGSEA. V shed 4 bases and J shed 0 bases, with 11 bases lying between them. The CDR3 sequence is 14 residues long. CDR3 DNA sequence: TGCAGCGTTGTCCCAGGGGCTAGCACAGATACGCAGTATTTT. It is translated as CSVVPGASTDTQYF.

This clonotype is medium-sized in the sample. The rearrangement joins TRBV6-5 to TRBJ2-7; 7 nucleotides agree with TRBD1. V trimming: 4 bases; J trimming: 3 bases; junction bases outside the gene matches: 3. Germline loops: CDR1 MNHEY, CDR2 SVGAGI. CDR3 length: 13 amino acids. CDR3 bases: TGTGCCAGCAGTTTCCGGGACAGCTACGAGCAGTACTTC. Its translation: CASSFRDSYEQYF.

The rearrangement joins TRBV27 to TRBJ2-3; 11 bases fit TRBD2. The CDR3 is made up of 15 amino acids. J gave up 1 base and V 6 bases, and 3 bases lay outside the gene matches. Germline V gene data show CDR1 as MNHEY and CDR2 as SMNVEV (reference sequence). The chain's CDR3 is CASRLLAGGTDTQYF. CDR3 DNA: TGTGCCAGCAGGCTACTAGCGGGAGGCACAGATACGCAGTATTTT.

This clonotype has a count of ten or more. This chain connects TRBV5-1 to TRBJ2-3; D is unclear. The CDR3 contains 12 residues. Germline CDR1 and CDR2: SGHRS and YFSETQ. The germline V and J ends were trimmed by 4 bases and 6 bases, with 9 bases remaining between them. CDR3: CASSPTGDTQYF. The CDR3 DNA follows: TGCGCCAGCAGCCCCACCGGCGATACGCAGTATTTT.

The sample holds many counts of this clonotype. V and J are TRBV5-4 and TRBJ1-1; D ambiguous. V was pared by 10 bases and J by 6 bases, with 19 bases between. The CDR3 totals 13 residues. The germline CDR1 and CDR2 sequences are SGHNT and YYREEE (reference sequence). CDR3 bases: TGTGCCCTCTCGGGCCCGGGTACACCTGAAGCTTTCTTT. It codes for CALSGPGTPEAFF.

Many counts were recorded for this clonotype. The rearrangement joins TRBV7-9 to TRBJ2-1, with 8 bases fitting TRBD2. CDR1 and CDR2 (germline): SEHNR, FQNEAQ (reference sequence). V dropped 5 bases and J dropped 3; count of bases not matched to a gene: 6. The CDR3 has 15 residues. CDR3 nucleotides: TGTGCCAGCAGCCCCCGGGAGGGCCTCTACAATGAGCAGTTCTTC. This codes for CASSPREGLYNEQFF.

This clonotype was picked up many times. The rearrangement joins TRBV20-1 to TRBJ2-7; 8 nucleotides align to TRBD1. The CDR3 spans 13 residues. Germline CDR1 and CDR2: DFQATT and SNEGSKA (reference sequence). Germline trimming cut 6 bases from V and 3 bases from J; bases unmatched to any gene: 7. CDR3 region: CSALDREDYEQYF. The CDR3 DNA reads TGCAGTGCGCTGGACAGGGAGGACTACGAGCAGTACTTC.

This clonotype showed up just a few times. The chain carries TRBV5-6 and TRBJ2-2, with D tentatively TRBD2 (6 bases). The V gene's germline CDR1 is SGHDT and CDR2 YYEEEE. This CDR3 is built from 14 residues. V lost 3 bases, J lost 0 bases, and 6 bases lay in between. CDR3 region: CASSSGANTGELFF. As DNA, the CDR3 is TGTGCCAGCAGCTCGGGAGCGAACACCGGGGAGCTGTTTTTT.

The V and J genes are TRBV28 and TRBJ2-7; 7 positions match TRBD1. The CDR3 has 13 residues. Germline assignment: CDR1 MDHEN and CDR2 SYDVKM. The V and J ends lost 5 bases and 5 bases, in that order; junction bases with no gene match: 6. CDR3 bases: TGTGCCAGCAGTCCGGACAGGTTCGACGAGCAGTACTTC. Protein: CASSPDRFDEQYF.

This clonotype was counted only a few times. CDR3 sequence reads: CASSQVTIGGYEQYF. CDR3 bases: TGCGCCAGCAGCCAAGTTACGATTGGGGGCTACGAGCAGTACTTC. The rearrangement links TRBV4-1 to TRBJ2-7; D may match TRBD1 or TRBD2 (5 bases each). The germline V and J ends were trimmed by 1 base and 3 bases, with 13 bases remaining between them. The length of the CDR3 is 15 residues. Germline values: CDR1 MGHRA, CDR2 YSYEKL.

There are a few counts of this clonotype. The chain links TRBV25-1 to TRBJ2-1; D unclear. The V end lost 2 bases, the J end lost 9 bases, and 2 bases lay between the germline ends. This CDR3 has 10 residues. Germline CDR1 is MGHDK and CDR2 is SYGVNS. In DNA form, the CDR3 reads TGTGCCAGCAGTGAAGTTGAGCAGTTCTTC. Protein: CASSEVEQFF.